Following are 14 T cell receptor beta chains from one sample sequenced in a study of read filtering for tumor transcriptome and immune sequencing. From roughly 390 ng of RNA, a library with molecular barcoded alpha/delta and beta/gamma adaptors was made. Each CDR3 protein gets one entry after TCRdb re-called the reads with MiXCR. The sample yields 39,000 or so distinct CDR3 sequences, about an eighth seen once. Input material: a population of CD138-negative cells sorted from bone marrow. The source of these receptors is a donor at least 40 years old with multiple myeloma.

This clonotype was observed many times. The chain recombines TRBV12-5 with TRBJ1-5; D is unclear. This CDR3 contains 14 residues. Germline CDR1 is LGHNT and CDR2 is FRNRAP. The germline V and J ends were trimmed by 0 bases and 7 bases, with 10 bases remaining between them. The CDR3 spells CASGLVPDQQPQHF. The CDR3 DNA sequence: TGTGCTAGTGGTTTGGTACCGGATCAACAGCCCCAGCATTTT.

This clonotype was detected many times. V is TRBV27 and J is TRBJ1-1; tentatively, D is TRBD1 (6 bases). V was shortened by 4 bases and J by 5 bases, with 20 bases between the two germline ends. CDR3 length: 16 residues. Per the germline V gene, CDR1 is MNHEY and CDR2 is SMNVEV (reference sequence). CDR3 nucleotide sequence: TGTGCCAGCAGTTGGGGGCGGCGCCAGGGAAGGACTGAAGCTTTCTTT. It translates to CASSWGRRQGRTEAFF.

This clonotype was seen at least ten times. The chain joins TRBV19 to TRBJ2-7; 7 bases line up with TRBD1. CDR1 and CDR2 (germline): LNHDA, SQIVND (reference sequence). J lost 2 bases, V lost 7 bases, and 8 bases had no gene match. CDR3 length: 14 amino acids. In DNA, the CDR3 is TGTGCCAGTACTCCCGGGACAGACCCCTACGAGCAGTACTTC. It is translated as CASTPGTDPYEQYF.

About this clonotype: The missing conserved phenylalanine or tryptophan at the end of this CDR3 makes a read error likely. The rearrangement joins TRBV4-3 to TRBJ2-1, with D tentatively TRBD2 (6 bases). V lost 3 bases and J 5 bases, leaving 14 bases between the germline ends. The germline gives CDR1 LGHNA, CDR2 YSLEER. This CDR3 region has 15 residues. CDR3 bases: TGCGCCAGCAGCCAGGTACTAGCAACCCACAATGAGCAGTTCTCC. It specifies CASSQVLATHNEQFS.

This clonotype was detected a few times. This chain connects TRBV7-2 to TRBJ2-5; 8 positions agree with TRBD2. V dropped 5 bases and J dropped 4; count of bases not matched to a gene: 6. The CDR3 sequence is 14 residues long. Germline CDR1 SGHTA, CDR2 FQGNSA. CDR3 residues: CASSRSGISETQYF. The CDR3 DNA sequence: TGTGCCAGCAGCCGTAGCGGGATATCAGAGACCCAGTACTTC.

This clonotype has at least ten counts. The chain employs TRBV6-2 or TRBV6-3 and TRBJ2-1, with 13 nucleotides matching TRBD2. The CDR3 contains 17 residues. The germline V gene encodes CDR1 MNHEY and CDR2 SVGEGT. The junction had 9 bases not matched to a gene; V was cut back by 5 bases and J by 5 bases. CDR3 region: CASSRTSGSTGNNEQFF. For the CDR3, the DNA is TGTGCCAGCAGTCGGACTAGCGGGAGTACCGGTAACAATGAGCAGTTCTTC.

In this sample, this clonotype turned up many times. The V call is TRBV29-1, the J call TRBJ2-3, with D perhaps TRBD2 (5 bases). The germline V and J ends were trimmed by 4 bases and 2 bases, with 13 bases remaining between them. This CDR3 spans 14 amino acids. The germline gives CDR1 SQVTM, CDR2 ANQGSEA. The CDR3 sequence: CSVAQRLSTDTQYF. Written as DNA, the CDR3 is TGCAGCGTTGCCCAGCGGTTATCCACAGATACGCAGTATTTT.

This clonotype appeared many times. The chain recombines TRBV7-2 with TRBJ2-3; possible D gene TRBD2, 6 bases. Between the trimmed V and J ends, which lost 2 bases and 6 bases, there was a span of 21 bases. Germline V gene sequence: CDR1 SGHTA, CDR2 FQGNSA. This CDR3 is 17 amino acids long. As DNA, the CDR3 is TGTGCCAGCAGCTTATCTGCCCCTGGGAGGCCGCCGGATACGCAGTATTTT. It translates to CASSLSAPGRPPDTQYF. Based on the CDR3 plus reference TRBV7-2 and TRBJ2-3, the full variable domain is GAGVSQSPSNKVTEKGKDVELRCDPISGHTALYWYRQSLGQGLEFLIYFQGNSAPDKSGLPSDRFSAERTGGSVSTLTIQRTQQEDSAVYLCASSLSAPGRPPDTQYFGPGTRLTVL.

This clonotype was counted at least ten times. The rearrangement links TRBV3-1 to TRBJ1-1, with D possibly being TRBD1 (5 bases). Germline CDR1 and CDR2: LGHDT and YNNKEL (reference sequence). This CDR3 comprises 12 residues. Trimming took off 6 bases at V and 7 bases at J, with 12 bases between the two ends. CDR3 in DNA: TGTGCCAGCAGTCCGAGGGGACGTGAAGCTTTCTTT. This sequence encodes CASSPRGREAFF.

This clonotype was counted at least ten times. This chain connects TRBV13 to TRBJ2-1, with 8 bases lining up with TRBD2. Per the germline V gene, CDR1 is PRHDT and CDR2 is FYEKMQ (reference sequence). V trimming: 1 base; J trimming: 0 bases; junction bases outside the gene matches: 11. This CDR3 region has 19 residues. The CDR3 nucleotides are TGTGCCAGCAGCTTAGAGAGGACCTTAGCGGGGCCCTCCTACAATGAGCAGTTCTTC. Encoded protein: CASSLERTLAGPSYNEQFF.

This clonotype was detected ten times or more. CDR3: CASSLATSGSTYEQYF. CDR3 coding DNA: TGTGCCAGCAGTTTAGCCACTAGCGGGAGTACTTACGAGCAGTACTTC. The chain carries TRBV28 and TRBJ2-7, with 11 nucleotides matching TRBD2. This CDR3 comprises 16 residues. J gave up 4 bases and V 2 bases, and 7 bases lay outside the gene matches. Germline CDR1 MDHEN, CDR2 SYDVKM.

This clonotype was detected many times. V usage is TRBV19 and J usage is TRBJ2-7; 8 positions match TRBD2. V dropped 4 bases and J dropped 0; count of bases not matched to a gene: 14. This CDR3 has 18 amino acids. CDR1 and CDR2 from the germline V gene are LNHDA and SQIVND (reference sequence). The CDR3 DNA reads TGTGCCAGTAGTACCACCCTACCCACTAGCGGATTCTCCTACGAGCAGTACTTC. It yields the protein CASSTTLPTSGFSYEQYF. The full variable domain, in which reference TRBV19 and TRBJ2-7 provide the parts outside the CDR3, is DGGITQSPKYLFRKEGQNVTLSCEQNLNHDAMYWYRQDPGQGLRLIYYSQIVNDFQKGDIAEGYSVSREKKESFPLTVTSAQKNPTAFYLCASSTTLPTSGFSYEQYFGPGTRLTVT.

This clonotype was recorded many times. The chain couples TRBV12-3 or TRBV12-4 to TRBJ2-3; D remains unclear. V lost 6 bases, J lost 2 bases, and 6 bases lay in between. This CDR3 has 12 amino acids. Here the CDR3 reads CASSDFTDTQYF. The DNA for the CDR3 is TGTGCCAGCAGCGACTTCACAGATACGCAGTATTTT.

The V and J genes are TRBV4-1 and TRBJ2-3, with 7 positions matching TRBD2. CDR3 length: 13 amino acids. Germline V CDR1 and CDR2: MGHRA, YSYEKL. Unmatched junction bases numbered 9, after V lost 0 bases and J lost 15 bases. DNA of the CDR3: TGCGCCAGCAGCCAAGAAGGGAGGGACGGTCCCTATTTT. It is translated as CASSQEGRDGPYF.